A single T cell receptor beta chain is shown here with its context. Its antigen is as yet unknown. This record comes from a study of blood T cells in healthy people across ages. Study outcomes and limitations: Age advanced and TCR beta diversity per million T cells fell, roughly linearly.

Germline CDR1 MNHNY, CDR2 SVGAGI (reference sequence). CDR3 size: 15 residues. The V end was cut by 8 bases, the J end by 0 bases, with 17 bases between. A second PCR of about 6 to 11 cycles used a sample-barcoded 5' primer and a J-beta primer mix. All cDNA molecules were each tagged by a template-switch adaptor with 12 random nucleotides. TCRdb redid the calling of the 5' RACE reads with MiXCR, one entry per CDR3 protein. The sample yields 600,000 to 1,000,000 distinct CDR3 sequences, nearly 60% seen once. The J gene is TRBJ2-7, the V gene TRBV6-6, with D tentatively TRBD1 or TRBD2 (6 bases each). The receptor's source is a man aged 25 to 45 in good health. Source material: blood. CDR3 nucleotides: TGTGCCAGCGGCCTCGGGGGCGGCCTCTCCTACGAGCAGTACTTC. Translating it yields CASGLGGGLSYEQYF.